This T cell receptor beta chain emerged from a study of shared clonotypes between healthy human individuals. Study-level background: Aged 18 to 49, the donors were two women and a few men. Plates per donor: three CD4 naive, three CD4 memory, two CD8 naive, one CD8 memory. Overall study results and limits: In several donors, around 5% of naive CD4 clonotypes appeared in common. Sequencing depth was predicted to influence how clonotypes are shared among donors.

Remarks on this clone: The antigen remains unidentified.

Assay: immunoSEQ multiplex PCR; the TCRdb copy retains only in-frame clones and omits some. The top ten hold around 15% of the sample, which has approximately 320,000 clones, around 86% seen once. Specimen: memory CD8+ T cells sorted from blood. Documented subset: CD45RO+ cells pooled with CCR7-negative TemRA cells. This TCR was recovered from a man between 18 and 29 years old in good health.

The CDR3 reads CASSVGGVGDNEQFF. DNA of the CDR3: TGTGCCAGCAGCGTAGGAGGGGTTGGGGACAATGAGCAGTTCTTC. This chain links TRBV9 with TRBJ2-1; D tentatively fits TRBD1 or TRBD2 (5 bases each). The CDR3 has 15 residues. Per germline, CDR1 SGDLS and CDR2 YYNGEE. Trimming left V 0 bases short and J 5 bases short, with 12 bases between.